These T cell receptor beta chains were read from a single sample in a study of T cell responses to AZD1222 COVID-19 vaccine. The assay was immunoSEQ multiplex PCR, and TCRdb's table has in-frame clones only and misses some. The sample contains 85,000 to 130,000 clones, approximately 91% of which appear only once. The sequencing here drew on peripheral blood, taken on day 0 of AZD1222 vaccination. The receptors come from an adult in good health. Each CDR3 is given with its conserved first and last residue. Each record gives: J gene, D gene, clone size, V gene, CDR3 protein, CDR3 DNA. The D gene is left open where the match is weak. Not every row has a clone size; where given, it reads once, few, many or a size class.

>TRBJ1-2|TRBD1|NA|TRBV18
CASSPLSGTENYGYTF
TGTGCCAGCTCACCACTATCCGGGACAGAAAACTATGGCTACACCTTC
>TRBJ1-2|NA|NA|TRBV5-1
CASSQAGLSYGYTF
TGCGCCAGCAGCCAGGCGGGACTGAGCTATGGCTACACCTTC
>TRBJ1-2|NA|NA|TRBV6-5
CAIRSFGGYTF
TGTGCCATTCGGAGCTTCGGTGGCTACACCTTC
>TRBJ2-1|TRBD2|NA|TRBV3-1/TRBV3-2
CASSQAPGSGGAGDEQFF
TGTGCCAGCAGCCAAGCCCCGGGCAGCGGGGGGGCCGGGGATGAGCAGTTCTTC
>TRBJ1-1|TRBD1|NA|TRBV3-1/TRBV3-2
CASSQVTGQGIPEAFF
TGTGCCAGCAGCCAAGTGACGGGACAGGGAATACCTGAAGCTTTCTTT
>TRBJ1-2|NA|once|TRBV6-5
CASSSSDYGYTF
TGTGCCAGCAGCTCCTCCGACTATGGCTACACCTTC
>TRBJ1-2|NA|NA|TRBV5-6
CASSLTPEIYGYTF
TGTGCCAGCAGCTTGACACCCGAAATCTATGGCTACACCTTC
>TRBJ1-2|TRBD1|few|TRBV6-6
CASREQGDSEGYTF
TGTGCCAGCAGGGAACAGGGGGATTCGGAAGGCTACACCTTC
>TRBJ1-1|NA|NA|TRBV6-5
CASSYSGGSTEAFF
TGTGCCAGCAGTTACTCTGGGGGGAGCACTGAAGCTTTCTTT
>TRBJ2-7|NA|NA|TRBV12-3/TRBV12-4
CASSYRYEQYF
TGTGCCAGCAGTTACAGGTACGAGCAGTACTTC
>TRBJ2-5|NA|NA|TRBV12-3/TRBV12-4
CASSLEGETQYF
TGTGCCAGCAGTTTAGAAGGGGAGACCCAGTACTTC
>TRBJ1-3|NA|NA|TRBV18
CASSPRDTISGNTIYF
TGTGCCAGCTCACCAAGGGACACAATATCTGGAAACACCATATATTTT
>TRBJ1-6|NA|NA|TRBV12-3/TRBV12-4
CASKDGNSPLHF
TGTGCCAGCAAGGACGGAAATTCACCCCTCCACTTT
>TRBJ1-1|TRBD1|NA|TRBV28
CASSISRDRFEAFF
TGTGCCAGCAGTATCTCCCGGGACAGGTTTGAAGCTTTCTTT
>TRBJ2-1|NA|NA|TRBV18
CASSPYSGLSSYNEQFF
TGTGCCAGCTCACCATACAGCGGGCTTAGCTCCTACAATGAGCAGTTCTTC
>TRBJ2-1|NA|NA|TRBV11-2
CASSSSSPINEQFF
TGTGCCAGCAGCTCCTCCTCCCCCATTAATGAGCAGTTCTTC
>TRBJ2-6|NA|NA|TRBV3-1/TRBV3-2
CASSLRTASSGANVLTF
TGTGCCAGCAGCCTTCGGACCGCTAGCTCTGGGGCCAACGTCCTGACTTTC
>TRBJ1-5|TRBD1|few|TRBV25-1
CASSEAGGRSNQPQHF
TGTGCCAGCAGTGAAGCAGGGGGCCGGAGCAATCAGCCCCAGCATTTT
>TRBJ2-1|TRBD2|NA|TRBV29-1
CSVVRDYLDEQFF
TGCAGCGTTGTGAGGGACTACTTGGATGAGCAGTTCTTC
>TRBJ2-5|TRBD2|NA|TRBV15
CATSRDPTGGTQYF
TGTGCCACCAGCAGAGATCCCACGGGAGGGACCCAGTACTTC
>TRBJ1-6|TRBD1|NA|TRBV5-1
CASSLGDRDNSPLHF
TGCGCCAGCAGCTTGGGGGACAGAGATAATTCACCCCTCCACTTT
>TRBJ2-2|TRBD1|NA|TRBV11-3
CASSSRTGSVPGELFF
TGTGCCAGCAGCTCCCGGACAGGGTCGGTTCCCGGGGAGCTGTTTTTT
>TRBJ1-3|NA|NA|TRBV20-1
CSARKGNTIYF
TGCAGTGCTAGGAAGGGAAACACCATATATTTT
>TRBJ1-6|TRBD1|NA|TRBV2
CAINSGTGVSPLHF
TGTGCCATAAACTCCGGGACAGGGGTTTCACCCCTCCACTTT
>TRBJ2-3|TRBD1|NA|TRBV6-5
CASMGGTGTGDTQYF
TGTGCCAGCATGGGGGGCACAGGGACAGGAGATACGCAGTATTTT
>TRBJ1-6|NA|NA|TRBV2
CASSGLGGPMWSYNSPLHF
TGTGCCAGCAGTGGCTTGGGGGGGCCCATGTGGTCCTATAATTCACCCCTCCACTTT
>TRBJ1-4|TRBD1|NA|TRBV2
CASSEQGAVEKLFF
TGTGCCAGCAGTGAACAGGGGGCGGTTGAAAAACTGTTTTTT
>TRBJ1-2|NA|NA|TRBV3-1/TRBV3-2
CAISRIGYGYTF
TGTGCCATCTCTCGTATAGGTTATGGCTACACCTTC
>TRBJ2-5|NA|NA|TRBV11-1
CASSLGRETQYF
TGTGCCAGCAGCTTGGGTAGGGAGACCCAGTACTTC
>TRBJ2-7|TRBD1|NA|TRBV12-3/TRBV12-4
CASSTGQFYEQYF
TGTGCCAGCAGTACGGGACAGTTCTACGAGCAGTACTTC
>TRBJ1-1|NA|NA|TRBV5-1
CASSLPSGTEAFF
TGCGCCAGCAGCTTACCTTCGGGCACTGAAGCTTTCTTT
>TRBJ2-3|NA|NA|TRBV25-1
CASSDSSSGSLKADTQYF
TGTGCCAGCAGTGATTCCTCGTCAGGTAGCTTAAAGGCAGATACGCAGTATTTT
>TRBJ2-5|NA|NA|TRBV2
CASSEAQYRETQYF
TGTGCCAGCAGTGAAGCTCAGTATCGGGAGACCCAGTACTTC
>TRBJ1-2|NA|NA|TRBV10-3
CAISKPGSYGYTF
TGTGCCATCAGTAAGCCAGGTTCATATGGCTACACCTTC
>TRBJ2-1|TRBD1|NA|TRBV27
CASSHRQGSADEQFF
TGTGCCAGCAGTCACCGACAGGGTTCCGCCGATGAGCAGTTCTTC
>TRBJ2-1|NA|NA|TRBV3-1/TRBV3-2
CASSQPHGEQFF
TGTGCCAGCAGCCAACCCCACGGTGAGCAGTTCTTC
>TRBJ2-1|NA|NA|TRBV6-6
CASTGRSNEQFF
TGTGCCAGCACGGGACGAAGCAATGAGCAGTTCTTC
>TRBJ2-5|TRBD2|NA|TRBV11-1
CASSPGTSLSETQYF
TGTGCCAGCAGTCCCGGGACTAGCCTCTCCGAGACCCAGTACTTC
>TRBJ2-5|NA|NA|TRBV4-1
CASSPTRSGLGQETQYF
TGCGCCAGCAGCCCAACACGTTCAGGGCTGGGGCAAGAGACCCAGTACTTC
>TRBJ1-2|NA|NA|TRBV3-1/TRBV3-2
CASSQEASNYGYTF
TGTGCCAGCAGCCAAGAGGCATCTAACTATGGCTACACCTTC
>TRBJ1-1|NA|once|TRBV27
CASSLNMGRSEAFF
TGTGCCAGCAGCCTAAACATGGGACGTTCCGAAGCTTTCTTT
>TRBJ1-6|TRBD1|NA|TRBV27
CASSLSNRGVASPLHF
TGTGCCAGCAGTTTATCCAACAGGGGCGTTGCTTCACCCCTCCACTTT
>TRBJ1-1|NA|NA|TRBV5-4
CASTNGLGGQGLNTEAFF
TGTGCCAGCACCAATGGGCTGGGTGGGCAGGGCCTGAACACTGAAGCTTTCTTT
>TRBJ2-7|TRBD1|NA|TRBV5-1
CASSWGQGRAEQYF
TGCGCCAGCAGCTGGGGACAGGGAAGAGCCGAGCAGTACTTC
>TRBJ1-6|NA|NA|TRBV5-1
CASSFSRSGDSPLHF
TGCGCCAGCAGCTTCAGTCGGTCGGGGGATTCACCCCTCCACTTT
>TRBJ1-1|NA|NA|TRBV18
CASSPRLLTGMNTEAFF
TGTGCCAGCTCACCACGCCTATTAACAGGGATGAACACTGAAGCTTTCTTT
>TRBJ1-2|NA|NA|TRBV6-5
CASSYGADGLWGYTF
TGTGCCAGCAGTTACGGCGCGGACGGTCTATGGGGCTACACCTTC
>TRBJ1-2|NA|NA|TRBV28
CASRTWTANYGYTF
TGTGCCAGCAGGACGTGGACAGCTAACTATGGCTACACCTTC
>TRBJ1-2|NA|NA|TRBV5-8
CASSWGRGGYTF
TGTGCCAGCAGCTGGGGGCGGGGCGGCTACACCTTC
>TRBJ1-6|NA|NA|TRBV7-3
CASSLTTGPGSPLHF
TGTGCCAGCAGCTTAACTACAGGGCCGGGGTCACCCCTCCACTTT
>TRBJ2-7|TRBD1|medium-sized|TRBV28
CASSPRQGTYEQYF
TGTGCCAGCAGTCCGAGACAGGGGACCTACGAGCAGTACTTC
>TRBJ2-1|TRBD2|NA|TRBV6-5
CASRLAGDFDEQFF
TGTGCCAGCAGACTAGCGGGAGATTTCGATGAGCAGTTCTTC
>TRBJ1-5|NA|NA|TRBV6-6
CASSLQSQPQHF
TGTGCCAGCAGTTTGCAGTCTCAGCCCCAGCATTTT
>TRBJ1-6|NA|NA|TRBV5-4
CASSLTGFRSPLHF
TGTGCCAGCAGCCTAACAGGGTTTCGGTCACCCCTCCACTTT
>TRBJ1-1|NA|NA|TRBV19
CASREGQMNTEAFF
TGTGCCAGTAGAGAAGGACAAATGAACACTGAAGCTTTCTTT